The clone carrying this T cell receptor (beta chain) appeared many times. The antigen is not known. The trim removed 5 bases at V and 8 bases at J, leaving 18 bases unmatched. CDR1 is SGHAT and CDR2 is FQDESV in the germline V gene (reference sequence). The CDR3 covers 18 residues. The sample is drawn from a study of CD8 T cells in ankylosing spondylitis. Study outcomes and limitations: As reported, disease-linked clones showed significant enrichment in matched ankylosing spondylitis synovial fluid.

Each CDR3 protein gets one entry after TCRdb re-called the 5' RACE reads with MiXCR. The repertoire consists of over 100,000 distinct CDR3 sequences, with 6% to 8.5% occurring once and the leading ten covering more than 9%. The TCR was taken from a male donor with ankylosing spondylitis or in good health (not recorded which). The chain carries TRBV11-1 and TRBJ2-1; 10 bases line up with TRBD2. Sequencing input: blood, either unsorted or a sorted T cell fraction (not recorded which). CDR3 in DNA: TGTGCCAGCAGCGACCCCGAGGGGAGCGGGAGGGCCGTTGATGAGCAGTTCTTC. It specifies CASSDPEGSGRAVDEQFF.